The rows below give T cell receptor beta chains drawn from one sample of a study of identical twins. MiXCR was run by TCRdb on the 5' RACE reads, yielding one entry per CDR3 protein. The repertoire holds 600,000 to 800,000 distinct CDR3 sequences, with approximately 21% as singletons. The sample also formed part of further work on T cells expressing NK-cell markers.

Sequencing input: PBMCs. These receptors all come from a woman between 18 and 29 years old in good health. Each CDR3 is given with its conserved first and last residue. A D gene is named only where the DNA matches it firmly. Part of the rows lack a size; the others show once, few, many or a class for expanded clones.

>NA|TRBJ2-7|TRBD1|TRBV29-1
TGCAGCGGGAACAGCAGGGGGGAGCAGTACTTC
CSGNSRGEQYF
>NA|TRBJ2-7|TRBD2|TRBV6-5
TGTGCCAGCAGTTACTCTAGAGCGGGGCATTACGAGCAGTACTTC
CASSYSRAGHYEQYF
>many|TRBJ2-3|NA|TRBV6-5
TGTGCCAGCAGTTATCGGGGAGATACGCAGTATTTT
CASSYRGDTQYF
>few|TRBJ1-4|NA|TRBV12-3/TRBV12-4
TGTGCCAGCAGTTTGAGGGACCGGGTGGATGAAAAACTGTTTTTT
CASSLRDRVDEKLFF
>few|TRBJ2-3|NA|TRBV4-3
TGCGCCAGCAGCCAAGAAGAGGGAGGCGACACAGATACGCAGTATTTT
CASSQEEGGDTDTQYF
>many|TRBJ1-2|TRBD1|TRBV20-1
TGCAGTGCTCCGCCCGGAAGTCCTGGACAGGGGGATTACTATGGCTACACCTTC
CSAPPGSPGQGDYYGYTF
>many|TRBJ2-1|NA|TRBV5-6
TGTGCCAGCAGCTCGCCGACCCGGGACTCCTCCTACAATGAGCAGTTCTTC
CASSSPTRDSSYNEQFF
>NA|TRBJ1-2|TRBD1|TRBV7-2
TGTGCCAGCAGCTTATGGGGGAGGGGGCTCTATGGCTACACCTTC
CASSLWGRGLYGYTF
>NA|TRBJ2-1|NA|TRBV5-5
TGTGCCAGCAGCTTGTTAGGGGATCGAGACGATGAGCAGTTCTTC
CASSLLGDRDDEQFF
>NA|TRBJ1-2|NA|TRBV10-3
TGTGCCATTAGAACAGGGAACTATGGCTACACCTTC
CAIRTGNYGYTF
>NA|TRBJ2-7|TRBD2|TRBV20-1
TGCAGTGCTAGATTTAGGGACGGACCTGGGACTAGCGTGCCCTACGAGCAGTACTTC
CSARFRDGPGTSVPYEQYF
>few|TRBJ2-5|TRBD2|TRBV7-9
TGTGCCAGCAGCATGAGTGCGGGGGGACGCCAAGAGACCCAGTACTTC
CASSMSAGGRQETQYF
>NA|TRBJ2-7|NA|TRBV11-2
TGTGCCAGCAGTCTTAGAGACATCGACGAGCAGTACTTC
CASSLRDIDEQYF
>NA|TRBJ2-7|NA|TRBV7-9
TGTGCCAGCAGCTTCACAGGGACCGAGCAGTACTTC
CASSFTGTEQYF
>NA|TRBJ1-1|TRBD1|TRBV12-3/TRBV12-4
TGTGCCAGCAGCAACCGGGACAGGGGACGTGAAGCTTTCTTT
CASSNRDRGREAFF
>NA|TRBJ2-1|NA|TRBV5-1
TGCGCCAGCAGCACCCAGGGGGGGGAGTACAATGAGCAGTTCTTC
CASSTQGGEYNEQFF
>NA|TRBJ2-7|NA|TRBV7-2
TGTGCCAGCAGCCCGGGACGGGCCCGCTACGAGCAGTACTTC
CASSPGRARYEQYF
>few|TRBJ2-1|TRBD1|TRBV20-1
TGCAGTGCCTCGGACAGGGGCGGAAATGAGCAGTTCTTC
CSASDRGGNEQFF
>NA|TRBJ1-1|NA|TRBV21-1
TGTGCCAGCAGCAAAAGAGGGGATTTAAGGCACACTGAAGCTTTCTTT
CASSKRGDLRHTEAFF
>many|TRBJ2-3|NA|TRBV20-1
TGCAGTGCTAGAGATCCCGGGCGGGACACAGATACGCAGTATTTT
CSARDPGRDTDTQYF
>NA|TRBJ1-1|NA|TRBV6-4
TGTGCCAGCAGTAAAGGACTCTGGGACACTGAAGCTTTCTTT
CASSKGLWDTEAFF
>NA|TRBJ2-7|TRBD2|TRBV29-1
TGCAGCGGCGGACTAGCGGGGGCCTCGGGCGAGCAGTACTTC
CSGGLAGASGEQYF
>few|TRBJ2-3|TRBD2|TRBV20-1
TGCAGTGCTTTGGGAGGGCTAGCGGGGATATCTAGCACAGATACGCAGTATTTT
CSALGGLAGISSTDTQYF
>NA|TRBJ1-2|TRBD1|TRBV5-1
TGCGCCAGCAGCTTGTCAACTGGGACAGCTTATGGCTACACCTTC
CASSLSTGTAYGYTF
>few|TRBJ1-1|TRBD1|TRBV12-3/TRBV12-4
TGTGCCAGCAGAAAACAGGGGAGCGGGATCGTGGCTTTCTTT
CASRKQGSGIVAFF
>NA|TRBJ1-4|NA|TRBV7-9
TGTGCCAGCAGCTTAGTTCCCCGGATTGGCGAAAAACTGTTTTTT
CASSLVPRIGEKLFF
>few|TRBJ1-1|NA|TRBV12-3/TRBV12-4
TGTGCCAGCAGTGTAACGAAGTACAATGAAGCTTTCTTT
CASSVTKYNEAFF
>NA|TRBJ1-6|NA|TRBV27
TGTGCCAGCACCGCTACGGCAGGGTATAATTCACCCCTCCACTTT
CASTATAGYNSPLHF
>few|TRBJ2-1|NA|TRBV2
TGTGCCAGCAGTGTCTCTGACAATGAGCAGTTCTTC
CASSVSDNEQFF
>NA|TRBJ2-1|NA|TRBV25-1
TGTGCCAGCACCTACGGGGGAAGTGAGCAGTTCTTC
CASTYGGSEQFF
>NA|TRBJ2-7|TRBD2|TRBV7-8
TGTGCCAGCAGGGGGGGGACTAGCGGGAGAACCTACGAGCAGTACTTC
CASRGGTSGRTYEQYF
>NA|TRBJ1-2|TRBD1|TRBV7-8
TGTGCCAGCAGCGCTCTGACAGGGTCCTATGGCTACACCTTC
CASSALTGSYGYTF
>NA|TRBJ2-4|TRBD2|TRBV12-3/TRBV12-4
TGTGCCAGCAGTTTATACCCCCCGAGACTAGCGGGAGGGAACTCCAAAAACATTCAGTACTTC
CASSLYPPRLAGGNSKNIQYF
>few|TRBJ1-2|NA|TRBV29-1
TGCAGCGTTGATCAGAGTGGCTACACCTTC
CSVDQSGYTF
>NA|TRBJ2-3|NA|TRBV29-1
TGCAGCGTTGACCCGAGACTAGTAGGCACAGATACGCAGTATTTT
CSVDPRLVGTDTQYF
>NA|TRBJ1-5|NA|TRBV7-2
TGTGCCAGCAGCTTAAGGGTGGGTAGCAATCAGCCCCAGCATTTT
CASSLRVGSNQPQHF
>NA|TRBJ1-2|NA|TRBV2
TGTGCCAGCAGTCCGAACGCTGCTTCCCTTTATGGCTACACCTTC
CASSPNAASLYGYTF
>many|TRBJ2-4|NA|TRBV12-3/TRBV12-4
TGTGCCAGCAGTTTAGCGGGAGGCGACATTCAGTACTTC
CASSLAGGDIQYF
>NA|TRBJ2-7|NA|TRBV20-1
TGCAGTGCATGTCCAGCTAGAGGAAGCTCCTACGAGCAGTACTTC
CSACPARGSSYEQYF
>few|TRBJ2-2|NA|TRBV10-1
TGCGCCAGCAGTGAGCGGCCGGCCGGGGAGCTGTTTTTT
CASSERPAGELFF
>NA|TRBJ2-1|NA|TRBV27
TGTGCCAGCAGTCCTGTAAGGGGCTCCTACAATGAGCAGTTCTTC
CASSPVRGSYNEQFF
>few|TRBJ2-5|TRBD2|TRBV7-8
TGTGCCAGCAGCTTAAGTGGCGGGGGGGCGCCAAAAGAGACCCAGTACTTC
CASSLSGGGAPKETQYF
>NA|TRBJ2-1|TRBD2|TRBV12-3/TRBV12-4
TGTGCCAGCAGTTTTATTCCCAGCGGGATTCTGTACAATGAGCAGTTCTTC
CASSFIPSGILYNEQFF
>NA|TRBJ2-2|NA|TRBV12-5
TGTGCTAGTGGTAACGAGAACACCGGGGAGCTGTTTTTT
CASGNENTGELFF
>few|TRBJ2-7|TRBD2|TRBV4-3
TGCGCCAGCAGCCAAGATTCGTCCCTAGCGGGCGAGCAGTACTTC
CASSQDSSLAGEQYF
>NA|TRBJ2-3|NA|TRBV7-9
TGTGCCAGCAGCTCAAGGACGATTCCAGATACGCAGTATTTT
CASSSRTIPDTQYF
>few|TRBJ1-1|TRBD1|TRBV5-1
TGCGCCAGCAGCACCGGACAGGGGGCGCGGGCTTTCTTT
CASSTGQGARAFF
>NA|TRBJ2-7|NA|TRBV20-1
TGCAGTGCATTCCGGGACGTAGCCTACGAGCAGTACTTC
CSAFRDVAYEQYF
>NA|TRBJ2-2|NA|TRBV20-1
TGCAGTGCCATTACTTACACCGGGGAGCTGTTTTTT
CSAITYTGELFF
>NA|TRBJ2-5|NA|TRBV24-1
TGTGCCACCAGTGATTTTGAGGAGGGACGCAAGTCACAAGAGACCCAGTACTTC
CATSDFEEGRKSQETQYF
>NA|TRBJ1-2|TRBD1|TRBV5-5
TGTGCCAGCAGCTTCAGGGGGGAAGAAGTGAACTATGGCTACACCTTC
CASSFRGEEVNYGYTF
>NA|TRBJ2-2|NA|TRBV19
TGTGCCAGTAGTATATATTCCGGGCCCGGGGAGCTGTTTTTT
CASSIYSGPGELFF
>many|TRBJ2-3|TRBD2|TRBV20-1
TGCAGTGCTGGACTAGTAATCGGCACGCAGTATTTT
CSAGLVIGTQYF
>NA|TRBJ1-5|NA|TRBV13
TGTACCTGCAGTTTCAGTAGTTTACCCCCGTTTAGCAATCAGCCCCAGCATTTT
CTCSFSSLPPFSNQPQHF
>NA|TRBJ2-3|NA|TRBV12-3/TRBV12-4
TGTGCCAGCAGCACTATAGGGACGCAGAATTTT
CASSTIGTQNF